This T cell receptor beta chain was sequenced for a study of cytomegalovirus exposure and HLA in healthy donors (dated by TCRdb to between 2016 and 2019). About the investigation overall: According to an earlier analysis of several hundred of the donors, 200 million or so T cells yielded approximately 120 million unique TCR beta sequences and about 300 Gb of sequence data. An early release covering just under 650 HLA-typed donors comprised around 300 gigabases of sequencing data and around 80 million unique TCR sequences. The genetic ancestry cluster associated with self-reported Caucasian donors included around 76% of the 398 genotyped donors. The aim of the study was to test whether cataloging public T cell receptors could identify signatures of past pathogen exposure. The study used immunosequencing to profile the T cell repertoires of 666 subjects and linked those repertoires to cytomegalovirus serostatus. A separate validation cohort of roughly 120 different subjects was used in addition to the approximately 700-subject first cohort. To predict cytomegalovirus infection status, the study brought together high-throughput TCR immunosequencing, statistical association of individual TCRs with disease status, and machine learning. In a later analysis, previously published TCR beta repertoires from 666 donors were re-analyzed and high-resolution HLA genotyping was added so that TCR occurrence patterns could be studied. The later analysis used no new phenotypic data to find candidate immune exposures, relying instead on TCR beta sequences and their occurrence across donors. An earlier analysis of roughly 600 of the donors used high-throughput TCR beta sequencing to judge whether each TCR beta V gene segment behaved as functional or pseudogenic. Donor age, sex, ethnicity and CMV serostatus were compiled alongside the repertoire data. In a later genetic analysis, genome-wide SNP genotypes for about three fifths of the roughly 670 donors were used, and that subset was treated as a discovery cohort. Every repertoire in the discovery cohort had been generated on one and the same sequencing platform. Class I and class II HLA loci were covered by the typing at four-digit resolution. The number of donors typed differed by locus, with 629-630 for A, B, C, DRB1 and DQB1, roughly 520 for DQA1, over 600 for DPA1, and some 440 for DPB1. About five DR-DQ haplotypes were treated as single units for association and clustering because of strong linkage in the cohort. On average, roughly 250,000 unique TCR beta nucleotide sequences were sequenced per donor among roughly 430 genotyped donors of the cohort, with roughly 20% of those sequences being non-productive.

Measured from the cysteine to the phenylalanine, the CDR3 is 12 residues long. The entry retains the CDR3 DNA only, 36 bases that are in frame from base 1. CDR1 and CDR2, per the germline V gene, are SQVTM and ANQGSEA. Relative to germline, V is 6 bases shorter and J is 11 bases shorter, with 19 bases between their ends. Findings and caveats that apply to the study as a whole: When HLA alleles, especially DR and DQ, strongly co-occurred, TCR associations were difficult to assign to individual alleles. Specific HLA alleles were associated with about 17,000 TCR beta sequences at a false discovery rate of 0.05 in a later analysis. Because counts were too low, approximately 15 rarely observed V segments, including chromosome 9 orphons, were excluded from the earlier analysis of around 640 of the donors. A group of highly shared sequence variants was considered likely to be a technical artifact of the sequencing pipeline. Compared with equally common non-associated chains, HLA-associated TCR beta chains in a later analysis were more clonally expanded and had lower generation probabilities. While some public TCRs were present in many individuals, most TCR sequences turned up only very rarely across donors. According to a later genetic analysis, donors in an Asian-associated ancestry cluster had fewer N-insertions in productive TCRs than the approximately 690-donor mean. Broadly in line with IMGT annotations, most TCR beta V segments showed up in productive rearrangements about 90% or about 30% of the time in an earlier analysis of 587 of the donors. Because the 87-base-pair reads could not distinguish some IMGT-functional V segments, including TRBV6-2 and TRBV6-3, those segments were excluded. The authors suggested that the approach could potentially be generalized to other disease states and immunological phenotypes. Cytomegalovirus status was reported to be diagnosed by the classifier with high specificity and sensitivity in both the original and validation cohorts. For the cohort, immune exposure information was limited to CMV serostatus. According to a later analysis, most CMV-associated TCR beta chains appeared to be HLA-restricted, and the HLA associations seemed to be driven largely by CMV exposure. In a later analysis, TCR association rates were found to vary across HLA loci, with the most associated TCRs seen for DRB1 alleles and the fewest for HLA-C alleles. A further reported finding was that TCR beta sequences accurately predicted the HLA-A and HLA-B alleles for most subjects in the first cohort. Linkage disequilibrium might explain the correlated functional status among segregating V segments, but an unknown experimental factor could not be ruled out. In a later genetic analysis, a missense DCLRE1C variant was associated with V-gene and J-gene trimming of TCR beta chains, and the association was replicated in an independent cohort. According to a later analysis, parvovirus B19, influenza, CMV and Epstein-Barr virus appeared linked to several top co-occurrence clusters. Sequencing depth was assumed to be roughly uniform across donors in the presence/absence analyses, though that assumption may not hold. HLA typing was unavailable for some donors at each locus, so association tests used only the typed subset. In the study, some 160 TCR beta chains were listed as associated with cytomegalovirus. A few of the identified cytomegalovirus-associated TCR beta chains were confirmed in vitro to be specific for cytomegalovirus antigens. This cohort had only TCR beta chains sequenced, and the lack of alpha or paired-chain data limited which features could be detected.

Comments on this clone: Its target antigen remains unknown. It has no much larger one-base neighbor in the sample; base qualities were not kept.

The method was the immunoSEQ multiplex PCR assay. A mixture of 60 forward primers for TCR Vbeta segments and 13 reverse primers for TCR Jbeta segments was used in the multiplex PCR. Amplification of the CDR3 region of rearranged TCR beta genes was performed with a multiplex PCR assay on genomic DNA. The Illumina HiSeq System was used to sequence the amplified TCR beta libraries as 87-base-pair reads. The paper's processing steps were these. A later analysis counted tens of millions of unique TCR beta chains across the 670 or so repertoires, and roughly 11 million of these chains were shared by at least two donors. Raw reads were error-corrected and collapsed into unique sequences by a nearest-neighbor algorithm in which closely related sequences were merged to remove PCR and sequencing errors. CDR3 sequences were aligned to IMGT reference sequences to assign V, D and J gene segments. For a sequence to be retained, a match of at least six nucleotides to both a V gene segment and a J gene segment was required. Rearrangements were classified as productive when the CDR3 lacked stop codons and remained in frame with V and J, and all other rearrangements were classified as non-productive. Following IMGT convention, CDR3 was defined as the stretch from the second conserved V-encoded cysteine up to the conserved J-encoded phenylalanine. In an earlier analysis of 587 of the donors, sequences lacking an unambiguous match to a single V gene segment were excluded. In an earlier analysis of approximately 590 of the donors, V segments were called functional above 56.7% productive rearrangements and were called segregating when the between-donor standard deviation exceeded 5%. A statistical classification framework was built for diagnosing cytomegalovirus status from the catalog of TCR beta chain sequences. V and J gene assignment, in a later analysis, came from comparing TCR nucleotide sequences with IMGT/GENE-DB human TR gene sequences. In a later analysis, CDR3 sequences and most-parsimonious VDJ recombination scenarios were assigned using the TCRdist pipeline. A later analysis defined each TCR beta chain by its CDR3 amino acid sequence plus V-gene family, and excluded reads lacking a unique V-gene family. As a way to deal with suspected cross-contamination and a sequencing artifact, a later analysis dropped approximately 590 nucleotide sequences that were highly shared and had low generation probability. A later analysis calculated a clonal expansion index for each public chain from normalized within-repertoire ranks of inferred template counts. In a later analysis, generation probabilities were computed using a VDJ recombination model fitted to out-of-frame rearrangements, and the results were checked against IGoR. Hypergeometric tests were used in a later analysis to score TCR-TCR, TCR-HLA and TCR-CMV co-occurrence, with a repertoire-size bias correction applied to the TCR pairs. False discovery rates were estimated in a later analysis by permuting HLA or CMV assignments 20 times. In a later analysis, co-occurring TCRs were grouped using DBSCAN, and TCRdist sequence similarity was added for clustering within HLA-allele-positive subsets. Repertoires with fewer than 30,000 or more than 120,000 public chains were left out of co-occurrence clustering, as were a handful of repertoires with anomalous nucleotide sharing. TCRdb took over this immuneACCESS table, retaining in-frame rearrangements with V and J assigned. Such tables are incomplete; in checked studies, under half of the missing clones stem from an unresolved V gene, and the remainder is unexplained. The V and J calls and clone size are taken from that table; D and trimming were inferred from the DNA. Here the sample has fewer than 100,000 clones; over 65% occur a single time. Approximately 15% of the sample comes from the top ten.

The cohort comprised under 700 healthy bone marrow donors. Cohort members were all nominally healthy when sampled, although unrecorded immune exposures were likely present. The donor tested CMV seropositive and was one of the 289 seropositive cohort members. Every donor gave a peripheral blood sample, and the peripheral blood mononuclear cells from that sample were used for TCR beta sequencing. The Qiagen DNeasy Blood Extraction Kit was used to extract genomic DNA from the blood cell samples. The receptor comes from a man in his 60s in good health and CMV-seropositive. Source material: PBMCs. This sequence uses TRBV29-1 and TRBJ2-5; the D segment could be TRBD1, given 5 matching bases. Read as DNA, the sequence is TGCAGCGTAAGACTGGGGCAAACTGAGCAGTACTTC. Its protein reads: CSVRLGQTEQYF.